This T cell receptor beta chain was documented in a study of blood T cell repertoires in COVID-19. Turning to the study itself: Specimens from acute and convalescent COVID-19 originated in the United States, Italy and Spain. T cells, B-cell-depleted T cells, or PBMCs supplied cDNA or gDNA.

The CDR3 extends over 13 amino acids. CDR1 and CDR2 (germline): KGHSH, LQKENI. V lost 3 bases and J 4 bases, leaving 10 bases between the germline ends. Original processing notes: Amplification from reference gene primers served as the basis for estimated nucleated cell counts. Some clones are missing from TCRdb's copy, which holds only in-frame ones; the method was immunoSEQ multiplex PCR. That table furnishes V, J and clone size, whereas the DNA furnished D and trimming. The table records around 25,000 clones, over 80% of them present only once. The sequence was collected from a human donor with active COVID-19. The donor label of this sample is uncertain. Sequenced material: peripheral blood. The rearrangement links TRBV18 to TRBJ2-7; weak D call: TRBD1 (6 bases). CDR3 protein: CASSPTGPYEQYF. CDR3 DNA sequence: TGTGCCAGCTCACCCACAGGGCCTTACGAGCAGTACTTC.